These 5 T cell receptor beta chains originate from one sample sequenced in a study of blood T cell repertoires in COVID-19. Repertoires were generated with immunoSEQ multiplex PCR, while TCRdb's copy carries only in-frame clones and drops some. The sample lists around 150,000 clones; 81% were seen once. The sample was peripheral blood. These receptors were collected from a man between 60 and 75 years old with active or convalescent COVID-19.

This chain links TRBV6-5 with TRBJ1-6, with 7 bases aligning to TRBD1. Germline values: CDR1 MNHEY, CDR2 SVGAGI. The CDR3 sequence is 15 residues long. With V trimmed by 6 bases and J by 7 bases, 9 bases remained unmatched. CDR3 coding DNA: TGTGCCAGCAGCCGGGCGGGACAGAAAAATTCACCCCTCCACTTT. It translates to CASSRAGQKNSPLHF.

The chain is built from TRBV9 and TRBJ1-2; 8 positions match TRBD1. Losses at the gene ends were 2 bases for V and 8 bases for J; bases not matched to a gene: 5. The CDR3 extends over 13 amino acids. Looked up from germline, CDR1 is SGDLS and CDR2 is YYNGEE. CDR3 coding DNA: TGTGCCAGCAGCGTCGGGACAGGCTCCGGCTACACCTTC. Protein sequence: CASSVGTGSGYTF.

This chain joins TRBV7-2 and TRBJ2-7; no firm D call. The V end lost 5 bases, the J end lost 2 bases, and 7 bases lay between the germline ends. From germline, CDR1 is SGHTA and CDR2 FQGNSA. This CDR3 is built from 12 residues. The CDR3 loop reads CASSPRAYEQYF. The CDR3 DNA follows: TGTGCCAGCAGCCCGAGAGCCTACGAGCAGTACTTC.

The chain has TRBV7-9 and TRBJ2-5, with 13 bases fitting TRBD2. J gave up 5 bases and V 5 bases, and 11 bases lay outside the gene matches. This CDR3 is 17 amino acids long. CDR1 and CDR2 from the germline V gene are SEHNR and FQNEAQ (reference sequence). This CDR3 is CASSPRTSGSWWETQYF. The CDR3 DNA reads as TGTGCCAGCAGCCCCCGGACTAGCGGGAGCTGGTGGGAGACCCAGTACTTC.

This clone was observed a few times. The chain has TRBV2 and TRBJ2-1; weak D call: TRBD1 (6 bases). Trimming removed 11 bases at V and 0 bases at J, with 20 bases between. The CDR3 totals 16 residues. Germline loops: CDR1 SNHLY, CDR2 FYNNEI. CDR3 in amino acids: CAGRQVLTVSYNEQFF. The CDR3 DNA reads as TGTGCCGGTAGACAGGTCCTGACTGTCTCCTACAATGAGCAGTTCTTC.